This entry is about one T cell receptor beta chain. The authors prepared the TCRbeta library with unique molecular identifiers. TCRdb re-analysed the PCR reads in MiXCR, keeping a single row per CDR3 protein. The data show about 400,000 distinct CDR3 sequences, with about an eighth seen just once and about 3.9% held by the top ten. The data stem from a study of T-cell reconstitution after alpha-beta-depleted transplantation in children. Trimming removed 5 bases from V and 4 bases from J, with 12 bases in between. The CDR3 sequence is 14 residues long. CDR1 and CDR2 (germline): SGHVS, FQNEAQ. The sample consisted of PBMCs, taken from the stem cell graft. The source of this sequence is a human donor who donated a stem cell graft to a child with Fanconi anemia. The chain recombines TRBV7-8 with TRBJ1-5, with a possible D match to TRBD1 (5 bases). The DNA for the CDR3 is TGTGCCAGCAGCCGTGACAGTCCTAATCAGCCCCAGCATTTT. This translates into CASSRDSPNQPQHF.